The 27 T cell receptor beta chains listed next were all sequenced from one sample in a study of blood T cell repertoires in COVID-19 (dated by TCRdb to 2018 to 2020). The library was prepared using the immunoSEQ multiplex PCR assay. TCRdb obtained this table from immuneACCESS and retained in-frame rearrangements with V and J assigned. These tables miss some clones; where compared with another copy, unresolved V genes account for less than half of the shortfall, and the remainder is unexplained. This sample is represented by 35,000 to 50,000 clones; roughly 85% of them were singletons. The leading ten clones occupy about 12% of the sample. The sequenced sample consisted of peripheral blood. The receptors were sampled from a woman aged 65 to 85 in a cohort sampled during active COVID-19.

The chain recombines TRBV2 with TRBJ2-1; weak D call: TRBD2 (5 bases). There are 15 residues in the CDR3. CDR1 is SNHLY and CDR2 is FYNNEI in the germline V gene. V lost 7 bases and J lost 4, with 17 bases in between. The CDR3 is CASTTSPGIYNEQFF. The CDR3 DNA reads TGTGCCAGCACCACAAGTCCGGGGATATACAATGAGCAGTTCTTC.

The chain joins TRBV5-6 to TRBJ1-4, with TRBD1 identical over 7 bases. In germline, CDR1 is SGHDT, CDR2 YYEEEE. The trim removed 4 bases at V and 4 bases at J, leaving 7 bases unmatched. This CDR3 region has 15 residues. CDR3 in amino acids: CASSLETGSNEKLFF. The CDR3, as DNA: TGTGCCAGCAGCCTCGAGACAGGGAGTAATGAAAAACTGTTTTTT.

The gene calls are TRBV11-1 and TRBJ1-2; TRBD1 aligns across 11 bases. This CDR3 comprises 15 residues. The germline V gene encodes CDR1 SGHAT and CDR2 FQDESV (reference sequence). Trimming removed 3 bases from V and 3 bases from J; junction bases left unmatched: 3. The CDR3 region is CASSFSGQGDYGYTF. For the CDR3, the DNA is TGTGCCAGCAGCTTTTCGGGACAGGGGGACTATGGCTACACCTTC.

The chain is built from TRBV2 and TRBJ2-3; TRBD1 is a possible D gene (6 bases). V gave up 6 bases and J gave up 4 bases, with 17 bases separating them. In germline, CDR1 is SNHLY, CDR2 FYNNEI. The CDR3 length is 15 residues. The CDR3 loop reads CASSARGGEPDTQYF. The CDR3, as DNA: TGTGCCAGCAGCGCCAGGGGTGGGGAGCCAGATACGCAGTATTTT.

V gene TRBV18 combines with J gene TRBJ2-2, with D perhaps TRBD1 (5 bases). CDR3 size: 17 residues. The ends were cut back, 1 base at V and 0 bases at J, with 12 bases in the middle. Germline CDR1 is KGHSH and CDR2 is LQKENI. CDR3 nucleotide sequence: TGTGCCAGCTCACCACTGACCCTGACAGCGAACACCGGGGAGCTGTTTTTT. This sequence encodes CASSPLTLTANTGELFF.

This clone came up a few times. The chain joins TRBV12-3 or TRBV12-4 to TRBJ2-7; weak D call: TRBD1 (6 bases). The CDR3 is 13 residues long. V dropped 6 bases and J dropped 6 bases, with 15 bases sitting between them. CDR3 region: CASSPGQSGEQYF. In nucleotides, the CDR3 is TGTGCCAGCAGCCCCGGACAGAGCGGCGAGCAGTACTTC.

This clone was seen a handful of times. V and J are TRBV7-9 and TRBJ2-7; possible D gene TRBD1, 6 bases. This CDR3 is built from 15 residues. CDR1 and CDR2 (germline): SEHNR, FQNEAQ (reference sequence). V was pared by 5 bases and J by 3 bases, with 17 bases between. CDR3 residues: CASSPRAGADYEQYF. In DNA, the CDR3 is TGTGCCAGCAGCCCCCGAGCAGGGGCCGACTACGAGCAGTACTTC.

The rearrangement joins TRBV28 to TRBJ2-1, with D uncertain. Trimming cost V 5 bases and J 3 bases, with 11 bases left between them. Germline CDR1 reads MDHEN; CDR2 reads SYDVKM. The CDR3 has 14 amino acids. CDR3 nucleotide sequence: TGTGCCAGCAGTCCGGAGTCCGACTACAATGAGCAGTTCTTC. As protein: CASSPESDYNEQFF.

The gene calls are TRBV6-6 and TRBJ2-2, with 7 bases lining up with TRBD2. Germline values: CDR1 MNHNY, CDR2 SVGAGI (reference sequence). V lost 3 bases, J lost 7 bases, and 8 bases stayed unmatched. The CDR3 sequence is 15 residues long. The CDR3 here is CASSYEAGKVGELFF. Here the CDR3 DNA reads TGTGCCAGCAGTTATGAAGCGGGGAAGGTCGGGGAGCTGTTTTTT.

The gene calls are TRBV6-1 and TRBJ1-6; D not certain. V shed 0 bases and J shed 6 bases, with 9 bases lying between them. The CDR3 loop spans 15 amino acids. Looked up from germline, CDR1 is MNHNS and CDR2 is SASEGT. CDR3 region: CASSEAGGSNSPLHF. The DNA for the CDR3 is TGTGCCAGCAGTGAAGCAGGAGGGTCTAATTCACCCCTCCACTTT.

This clone has a handful of counts. This chain connects TRBV18 to TRBJ1-3; D is unclear. Germline loops: CDR1 KGHSH, CDR2 LQKENI. V gave up 1 base and J gave up 0 bases, with 7 bases separating them. The CDR3 totals 15 residues. For the CDR3, the DNA is TGTGCCAGCTCACCACAGAAGCACTCTGGAAACACCATATATTTT. Protein: CASSPQKHSGNTIYF.

The chain uses TRBV18 and TRBJ2-1; 9 positions match TRBD2. Germline values: CDR1 KGHSH, CDR2 LQKENI. CDR3 length: 15 residues. The junction had 7 bases not matched to a gene; V was cut back by 4 bases and J by 6 bases. Here the CDR3 DNA reads TGTGCCAGCTCACAAATAGCGGGAGAGGGCAATGAGCAGTTCTTC. It yields the protein CASSQIAGEGNEQFF. The full variable domain, its missing parts supplied by reference TRBV18 and TRBJ2-1, is NAGVMQNPRHLVRRRGQEARLRCSPMKGHSHVYWYRQLPEEGLKFMVYLQKENIIDESGMPKERFSAEFPKEGPSILRIQQVVRGDSAAYFCASSQIAGEGNEQFFGPGTRLTVL.

On this clone itself: One end of the junction does not line up with germline, which may come from a read error. The chain employs TRBV28 and TRBJ2-7, with TRBD1 identical over 8 bases. The CDR3 covers 16 residues. The germline V gene encodes CDR1 MDHEN and CDR2 SYDVKM. This chain's CDR3 is CVSSFRPGTGTYEQYF. CDR3 DNA sequence: TGTGTCAGCAGTTTTAGGCCCGGGACAGGTACCTACGAGCAGTACTTC.

CDR3 in amino acids: CASSLGSGSSDTQYF. The CDR3 coding sequence is TGTGCCAGCAGCTTAGGTAGCGGGAGTTCAGATACGCAGTATTTT. The V and J genes are TRBV7-2 and TRBJ2-3; 9 positions agree with TRBD2. The CDR3 totals 15 residues. Unmatched junction bases numbered 3, after V lost 1 base and J lost 4 bases. Germline V gene data show CDR1 as SGHTA and CDR2 as FQGNSA.

The chain recombines TRBV5-4 with TRBJ2-7, with a possible D match to TRBD1 (6 bases). V lost 1 base and J 3 bases, leaving 20 bases between the germline ends. The CDR3 has 17 amino acids. Germline-derived CDR1 and CDR2 are SGHNT and YYREEE (reference sequence). As DNA, the CDR3 is TGTGCCAGCAGCTTGATCAGGGGTAATAGGGTGTTCTACGAGCAGTACTTC. Residues: CASSLIRGNRVFYEQYF.

This chain's CDR3 is CASSEGLAGGGEQFF. The CDR3 bases are TGTGCCAGCAGTGAAGGACTAGCGGGAGGTGGTGAGCAGTTCTTC. This chain links TRBV2 with TRBJ2-1; 13 bases fit TRBD2. The CDR3 covers 15 residues. The junction had 3 bases not matched to a gene; V was cut back by 1 base and J by 9 bases. Per germline, CDR1 SNHLY and CDR2 FYNNEI.

The chain employs TRBV5-1 and TRBJ2-2; a weak D match, TRBD1 (6 bases). The germline V gene encodes CDR1 SGHRS and CDR2 YFSETQ. CDR3 size: 14 residues. Between the trimmed V and J ends, which lost 1 base and 4 bases, there was a span of 8 bases. The CDR3 coding sequence is TGCGCCAGCAGCTTGCGAGGGGGCACCGGGGAGCTGTTTTTT. This translates into CASSLRGGTGELFF. Drawing the rest from reference TRBV5-1 and TRBJ2-2, the complete variable domain is KAGVTQTPRYLIKTRGQQVTLSCSPISGHRSVSWYQQTPGQGLQFLFEYFSETQRNKGNFPGRFSGRQFSNSRSEMNVSTLELGDSALYLCASSLRGGTGELFFGEGSRLTVL.

The J gene is TRBJ2-7, the V gene TRBV6-6, with 9 bases lining up with TRBD1. CDR3 length: 14 amino acids. Germline assignment: CDR1 MNHNY and CDR2 SVGAGI (reference sequence). After removal of 5 bases from V and 7 bases from J, the junction contained 9 bases not matched to a gene. CDR3 DNA sequence: TGTGCCAGCAGTGACAGACAGGGGGGTCGAGAGCAGTACTTC. This codes for CASSDRQGGREQYF.

The rearrangement uses TRBV6-6 and TRBJ1-5, with TRBD1 matching over 8 bases. This CDR3 contains 17 residues. Germline CDR1 reads MNHNY; CDR2 reads SVGAGI (reference sequence). V shed 5 bases, J shed 4 bases, and the junction held 13 bases outside the gene matches. The CDR3 loop reads CASSPGGWDRSNQPQHF. The CDR3 region has the DNA TGTGCCAGCAGTCCGGGGGGTTGGGACAGGTCTAATCAGCCCCAGCATTTT.

The chain couples TRBV10-2 to TRBJ1-6; 12 nucleotides agree with TRBD1. CDR1 and CDR2 (germline): WSHSY, SAAADI. CDR3 length equals 15 residues. J lost 6 bases, V lost 7 bases, and 4 bases had no gene match. The CDR3 sequence is CASIGTGGINSPLHF. Written as DNA, the CDR3 is TGCGCCAGCATCGGGACAGGGGGCATTAATTCACCCCTCCACTTT.

The chain couples TRBV6-5 to TRBJ2-2; the D gene is possibly TRBD2 (5 bases). Between the trimmed V and J ends, which lost 8 bases and 1 base, there was a span of 11 bases. Germline V gene data show CDR1 as MNHEY and CDR2 as SVGAGI. This CDR3 has 14 residues. The CDR3 here is CASRAGLNTGELFF. For the CDR3, the DNA is TGTGCCAGCCGGGCGGGTCTGAACACCGGGGAGCTGTTTTTT.

This chain links TRBV7-2 with TRBJ1-1; D gene ambiguous. From germline, CDR1 is SGHTA and CDR2 FQGNSA. There are 13 residues in the CDR3. V was shortened by 2 bases and J by 4 bases, with 8 bases between the two germline ends. DNA of the CDR3: TGTGCCAGCAGCTTAACAGAATTCACTGAAGCTTTCTTT. Its translation is CASSLTEFTEAFF.

This chain joins TRBV2 and TRBJ1-1; D is possibly TRBD1 (6 bases). Trimming shortened V by 8 bases and J by 4 bases, and 14 bases separated the two germline ends. In germline, CDR1 is SNHLY, CDR2 FYNNEI. The CDR3 runs 13 residues. CDR3 protein: CASLGEGVTEAFF. In DNA form, the CDR3 reads TGTGCCAGCTTGGGGGAGGGGGTCACTGAAGCTTTCTTT.

The chain joins TRBV30 to TRBJ2-7, with TRBD1 identical over 10 bases. Germline-derived CDR1 and CDR2 are GTSNPN and SVGIG (reference sequence). V lost 8 bases to trimming and J lost 1 base; unmatched junction nucleotides: 5. This CDR3 is built from 13 residues. The CDR3 nucleotides are TGTGCCGGTCGACAGGGGGCTTCCTACGAGCAGTACTTC. Translating gives CAGRQGASYEQYF. The full variable domain, with the rest looked up from reference TRBV30 and TRBJ2-7, is SQTIHQWPATLVQPVGSPLSLECTVEGTSNPNLYWYRQAAGRGLQLLFYSVGIGQISSEVPQNLSASRPQDRQFILSSKKLLLSDSGFYLCAGRQGASYEQYFGPGTRLTVT.

This clone was counted ten times or more. Additional DNA sequences in this sample encode the identical CDR3. The chain uses TRBV18 and TRBJ2-3; 13 nucleotides line up with TRBD2. The ends lost 3 bases at V and 2 bases at J; junction bases unmatched: 5. This CDR3 region has 17 residues. Germline V gene data show CDR1 as KGHSH and CDR2 as LQKENI. The CDR3 spells CASSPPGLAGFTDTQYF. CDR3 nucleotides: TGTGCCAGCTCACCCCCGGGACTAGCGGGATTCACAGATACGCAGTATTTT.

In this sample, this clone turned up once. The genes are TRBV7-9 and TRBJ2-1; possibly TRBD2 for D (6 bases). The CDR3 contains 15 residues. V lost 4 bases to trimming and J lost 0 bases, with 10 bases between them. CDR1 and CDR2 from the germline V gene are SEHNR and FQNEAQ (reference sequence). CDR3: CASSSPSASYNEQFF. In DNA form, the CDR3 reads TGTGCCAGCAGCTCCCCTAGCGCCTCCTACAATGAGCAGTTCTTC.

Only one count was recorded for this clone. The CDR3, as DNA: TGCGCCAGCAGCTTGGGAAGCGGGAGCAACAATGAGCAGTTCTTC. This sequence encodes CASSLGSGSNNEQFF. J is TRBJ2-1 and V is TRBV5-1; 8 bases match TRBD2. Looked up from germline, CDR1 is SGHRS and CDR2 is YFSETQ. CDR3 length: 15 residues. The J segment lost 5 bases and the V segment lost 0 bases, leaving 4 bases of the junction unmatched.